This T cell receptor beta chain was documented in a study of post-analysis software for immune sequencing data. Overall study context: Multiple sclerosis in the patients followed relapsing-remitting, secondary progressive and progressive-relapsing courses.

The V gene's germline CDR1 is SEHNR and CDR2 FQNEAQ (reference sequence). V lost 5 bases, J lost 5 bases, and 11 bases stayed unmatched. The CDR3 length is 15 residues. Points on this clonotype: What it binds is unknown.

Points from the study as a whole: Controls showed significantly higher normalized Chao1 diversity than did multiple sclerosis patients. When patients were compared with controls, four to six TRBV segments were more frequent, TRBV5-6, TRBV5-1 and TRBV20-1 among them.

Built from TCR beta cDNA, the libraries had unique molecular identifiers in them. TCRdb called the PCR reads again in MiXCR, with one record for every CDR3 protein. The profile shows under 650,000 distinct CDR3 sequences, about 40% of them singletons. Sequenced input: blood. V gene TRBV7-9 combines with J gene TRBJ1-1; 7 bases align to TRBD1. This receptor was taken from a girl aged 5 to 17 with multiple sclerosis. DNA of the CDR3: TGTGCCAGCAGCCTTAGACAGGGCGCGAGAACTGAAGCTTTCTTT. Translated, it gives CASSLRQGARTEAFF.